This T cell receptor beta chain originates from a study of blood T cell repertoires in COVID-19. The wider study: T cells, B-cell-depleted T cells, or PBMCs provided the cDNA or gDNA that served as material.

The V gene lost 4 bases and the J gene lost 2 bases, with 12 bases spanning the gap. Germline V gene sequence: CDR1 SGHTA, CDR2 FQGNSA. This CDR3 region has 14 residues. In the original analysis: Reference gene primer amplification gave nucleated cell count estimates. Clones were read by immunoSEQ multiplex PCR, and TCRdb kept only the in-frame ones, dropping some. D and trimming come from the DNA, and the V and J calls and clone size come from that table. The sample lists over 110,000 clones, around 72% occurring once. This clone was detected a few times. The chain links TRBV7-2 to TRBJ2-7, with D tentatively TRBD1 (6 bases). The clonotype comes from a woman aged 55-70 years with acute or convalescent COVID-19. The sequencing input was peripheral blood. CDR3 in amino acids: CASSSNRVAYEQYF. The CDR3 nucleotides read TGTGCCAGCAGCTCAAACAGGGTAGCCTACGAGCAGTACTTC.